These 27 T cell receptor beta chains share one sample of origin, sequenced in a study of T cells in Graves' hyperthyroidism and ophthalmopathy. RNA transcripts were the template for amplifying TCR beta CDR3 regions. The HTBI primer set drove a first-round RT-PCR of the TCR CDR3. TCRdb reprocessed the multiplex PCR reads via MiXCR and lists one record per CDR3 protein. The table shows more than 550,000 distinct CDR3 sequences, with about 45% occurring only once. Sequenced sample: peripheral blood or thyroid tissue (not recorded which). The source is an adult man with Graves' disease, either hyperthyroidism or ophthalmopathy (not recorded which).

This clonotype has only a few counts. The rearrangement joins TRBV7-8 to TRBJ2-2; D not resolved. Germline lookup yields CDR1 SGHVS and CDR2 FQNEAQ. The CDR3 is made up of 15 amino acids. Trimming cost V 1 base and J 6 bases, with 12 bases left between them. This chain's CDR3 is CASSLDIAQSGELFF. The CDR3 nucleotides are TGTGCCAGCAGCTTAGACATAGCCCAATCCGGGGAGCTGTTTTTT.

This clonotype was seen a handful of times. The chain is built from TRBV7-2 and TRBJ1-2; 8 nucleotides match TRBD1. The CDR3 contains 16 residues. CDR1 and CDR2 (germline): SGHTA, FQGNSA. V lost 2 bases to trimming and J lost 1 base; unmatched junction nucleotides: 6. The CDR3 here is CASSLIAGGINYGYTF. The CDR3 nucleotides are TGTGCCAGCAGCTTAATAGCAGGGGGCATTAACTATGGCTACACCTTC.

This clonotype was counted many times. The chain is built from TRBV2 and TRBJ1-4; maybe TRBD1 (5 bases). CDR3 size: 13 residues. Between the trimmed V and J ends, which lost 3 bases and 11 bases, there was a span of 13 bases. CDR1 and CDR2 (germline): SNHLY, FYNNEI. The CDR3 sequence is CASSEPGEEKLFF. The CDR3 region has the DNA TGTGCCAGCAGTGAGCCGGGGGAGGAGAAACTGTTTTTT.

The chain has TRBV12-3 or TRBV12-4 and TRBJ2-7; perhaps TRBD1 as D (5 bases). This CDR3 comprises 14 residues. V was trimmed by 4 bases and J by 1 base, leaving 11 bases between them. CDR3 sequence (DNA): TGTGCCAGCAGTTACACTGACAGTTCCTACGAGCAGTACTTC. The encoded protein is CASSYTDSSYEQYF.

CDR3: CASSVGQATEKLFF. The CDR3 DNA is TGTGCCAGCAGTGTGGGGCAGGCCACTGAAAAACTGTTTTTT. This sequence joins TRBV2 and TRBJ1-4; possible D gene TRBD1, 5 bases. The CDR3 extends over 14 amino acids. The germline CDR1 and CDR2 sequences are SNHLY and FYNNEI. Deletions cut 4 bases from V and 7 bases from J, with 13 bases between.

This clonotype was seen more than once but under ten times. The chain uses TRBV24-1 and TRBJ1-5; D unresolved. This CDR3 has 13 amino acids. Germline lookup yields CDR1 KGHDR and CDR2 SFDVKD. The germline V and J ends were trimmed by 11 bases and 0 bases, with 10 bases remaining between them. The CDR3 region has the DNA TGTGCCAGCAGCACCATTAGCAATCAGCCCCAGCATTTT. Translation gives CASSTISNQPQHF.

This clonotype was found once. The CDR3 region has the DNA TGTGCTAGAGAAGGACAGGGCACTAATGAAAAACTGTTTTTT. Its translation is CAREGQGTNEKLFF. The chain links TRBV6-2 or TRBV6-3 to TRBJ1-4; 8 positions agree with TRBD1. The V gene's germline CDR1 is MNHEY and CDR2 SVGEGT. The CDR3 consists of 14 residues.

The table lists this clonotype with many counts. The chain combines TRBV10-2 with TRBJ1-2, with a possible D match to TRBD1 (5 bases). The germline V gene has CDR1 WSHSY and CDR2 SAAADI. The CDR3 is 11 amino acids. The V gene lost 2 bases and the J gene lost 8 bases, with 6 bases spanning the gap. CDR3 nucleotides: TGCGCCAGCAGTGAGACAGGAGGCTACACCTTC. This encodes CASSETGGYTF.

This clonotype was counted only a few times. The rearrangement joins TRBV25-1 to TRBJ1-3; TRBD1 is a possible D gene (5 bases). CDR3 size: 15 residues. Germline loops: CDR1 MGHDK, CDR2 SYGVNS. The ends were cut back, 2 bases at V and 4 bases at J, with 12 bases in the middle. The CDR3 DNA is TGTGCCAGCAGTGAAGGGACGGGGGTCGGAAACACCATATATTTT. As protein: CASSEGTGVGNTIYF.

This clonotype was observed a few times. CDR3 DNA: TGTGCCAGCAGCCAAGATCTCAGGAACACTGAAGCTTTCTTT. Its protein product is CASSQDLRNTEAFF. The chain links TRBV7-9 to TRBJ1-1; D not resolved. Germline assignment: CDR1 SEHNR and CDR2 FQNEAQ (reference sequence). V lost 5 bases and J lost 1, with 11 bases in between. CDR3 length equals 14 residues.

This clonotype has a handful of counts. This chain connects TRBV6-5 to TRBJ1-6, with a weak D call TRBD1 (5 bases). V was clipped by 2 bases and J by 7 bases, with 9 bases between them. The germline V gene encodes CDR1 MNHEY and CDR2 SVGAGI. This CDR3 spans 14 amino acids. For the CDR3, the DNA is TGTGCCAGCAGTTACAGACGGGGGAATTCACCCCTCCACTTT. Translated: CASSYRRGNSPLHF.

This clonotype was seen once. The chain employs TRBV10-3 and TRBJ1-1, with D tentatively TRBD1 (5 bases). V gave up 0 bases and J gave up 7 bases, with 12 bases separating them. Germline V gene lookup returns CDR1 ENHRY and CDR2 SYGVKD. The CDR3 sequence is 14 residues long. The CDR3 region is CAISESWGTLEAFF. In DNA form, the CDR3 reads TGTGCCATCAGTGAGTCTTGGGGGACCCTTGAAGCTTTCTTT.

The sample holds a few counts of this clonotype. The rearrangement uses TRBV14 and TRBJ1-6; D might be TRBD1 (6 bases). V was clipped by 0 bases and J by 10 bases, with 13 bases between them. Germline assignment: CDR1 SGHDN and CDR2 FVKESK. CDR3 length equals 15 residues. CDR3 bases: TGTGCCAGCAGCCAAGATGCAGGGGCAGGGTCACCCCTCCACTTT. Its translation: CASSQDAGAGSPLHF.

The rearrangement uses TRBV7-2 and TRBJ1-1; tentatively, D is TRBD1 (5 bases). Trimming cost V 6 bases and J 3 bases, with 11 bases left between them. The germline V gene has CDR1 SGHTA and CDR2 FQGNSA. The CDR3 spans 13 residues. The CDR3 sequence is CASRAQGDTEAFF. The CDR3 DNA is TGTGCCAGCAGGGCCCAGGGTGACACTGAAGCTTTCTTT.

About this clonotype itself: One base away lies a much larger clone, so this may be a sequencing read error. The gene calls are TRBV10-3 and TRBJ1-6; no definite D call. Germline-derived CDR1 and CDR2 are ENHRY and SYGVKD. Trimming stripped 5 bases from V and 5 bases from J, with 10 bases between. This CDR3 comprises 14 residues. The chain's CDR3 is CAISRRQNNSPLHF. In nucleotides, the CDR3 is TGTGCCATCAGTAGGCGGCAGAATAATTCACCCCTCCACTTT.

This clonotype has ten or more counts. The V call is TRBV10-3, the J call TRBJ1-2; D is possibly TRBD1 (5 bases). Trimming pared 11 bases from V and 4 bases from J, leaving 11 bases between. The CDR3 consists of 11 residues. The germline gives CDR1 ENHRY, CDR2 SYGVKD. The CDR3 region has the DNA TGTGCCCTCCAGGGTTTCTATGGCTACACCTTC. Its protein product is CALQGFYGYTF.

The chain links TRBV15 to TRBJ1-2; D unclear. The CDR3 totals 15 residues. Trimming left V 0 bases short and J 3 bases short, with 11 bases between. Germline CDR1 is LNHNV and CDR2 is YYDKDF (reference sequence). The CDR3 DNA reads TGTGCCACCAGCAGAGATCGGCCAGCGGACTATGGCTACACCTTC. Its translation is CATSRDRPADYGYTF. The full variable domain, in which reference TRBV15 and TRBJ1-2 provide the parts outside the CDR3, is DAMVIQNPRYQVTQFGKPVTLSCSQTLNHNVMYWYQQKSSQAPKLLFHYYDKDFNNEADTPDNFQSRRPNTSFCFLDIRSPGLGDTAMYLCATSRDRPADYGYTFGSGTRLTVV.

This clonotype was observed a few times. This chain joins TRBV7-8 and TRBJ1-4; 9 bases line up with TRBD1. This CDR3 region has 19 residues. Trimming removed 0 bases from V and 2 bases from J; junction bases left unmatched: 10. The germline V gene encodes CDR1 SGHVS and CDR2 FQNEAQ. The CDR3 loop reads CASSLARTNRGLTNEKLFF. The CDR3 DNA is TGTGCCAGCAGCTTAGCGAGGACTAACAGGGGGCTGACTAATGAAAAACTGTTTTTT. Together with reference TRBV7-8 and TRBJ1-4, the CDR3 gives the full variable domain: GAGVSQSPRYKVAKRGQDVALRCDPISGHVSLFWYQQALGQGPEFLTYFQNEAQLDKSGLPSDRFFAERPEGSVSTLKIQRTQQEDSAVYLCASSLARTNRGLTNEKLFFGSGTQLSVL.

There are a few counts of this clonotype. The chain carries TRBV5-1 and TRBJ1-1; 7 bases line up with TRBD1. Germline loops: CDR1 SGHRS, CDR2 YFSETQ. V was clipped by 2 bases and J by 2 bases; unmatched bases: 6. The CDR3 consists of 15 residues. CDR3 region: CASSFVTGLNTEAFF. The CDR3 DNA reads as TGCGCCAGCAGCTTTGTGACAGGGTTAAACACTGAAGCTTTCTTT.

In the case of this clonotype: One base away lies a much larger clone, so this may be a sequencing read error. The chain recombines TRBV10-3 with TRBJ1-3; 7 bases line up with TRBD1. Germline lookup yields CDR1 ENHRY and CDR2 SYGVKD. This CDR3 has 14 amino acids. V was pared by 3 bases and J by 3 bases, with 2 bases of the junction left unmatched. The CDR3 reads CAISEGGLGNTIYF. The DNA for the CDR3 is TGTGCCATCAGTGAAGGGGGCCTTGGAAACACCATATATTTT.

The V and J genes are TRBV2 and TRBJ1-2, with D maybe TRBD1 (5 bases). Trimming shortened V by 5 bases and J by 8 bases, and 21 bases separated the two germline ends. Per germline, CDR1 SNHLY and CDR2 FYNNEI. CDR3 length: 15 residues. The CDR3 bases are TGTGCCAGCAGTTACCTGCGACCGGGGCCCTACGGCTACACCTTC. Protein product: CASSYLRPGPYGYTF. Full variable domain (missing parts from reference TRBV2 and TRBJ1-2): EPEVTQTPSHQVTQMGQEVILRCVPISNHLYFYWYRQILGQKVEFLVSFYNNEISEKSEIFDDQFSVERPDGSNFTLKIRSTKLEDSAMYFCASSYLRPGPYGYTFGSGTRLTVV.

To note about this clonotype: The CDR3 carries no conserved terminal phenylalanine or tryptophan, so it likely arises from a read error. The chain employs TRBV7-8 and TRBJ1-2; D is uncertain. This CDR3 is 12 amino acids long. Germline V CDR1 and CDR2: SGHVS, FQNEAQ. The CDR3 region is CASSLESYGYTI. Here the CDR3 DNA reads TGCGCCAGCAGCTTAGAATCCTATGGCTACACCATC.

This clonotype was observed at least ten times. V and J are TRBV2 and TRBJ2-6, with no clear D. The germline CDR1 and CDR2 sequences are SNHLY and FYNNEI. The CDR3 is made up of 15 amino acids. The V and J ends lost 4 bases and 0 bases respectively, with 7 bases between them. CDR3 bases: TGTGCCAGCAGTGTTCTATTCTCTGGGGCCAACGTCCTGACTTTC. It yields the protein CASSVLFSGANVLTF.

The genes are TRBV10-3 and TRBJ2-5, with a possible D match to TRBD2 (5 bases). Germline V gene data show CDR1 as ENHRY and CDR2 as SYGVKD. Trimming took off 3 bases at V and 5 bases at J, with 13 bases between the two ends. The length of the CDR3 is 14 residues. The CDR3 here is CAISELVARETQYF. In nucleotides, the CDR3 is TGTGCCATCAGTGAACTGGTAGCGAGGGAGACCCAGTACTTC.

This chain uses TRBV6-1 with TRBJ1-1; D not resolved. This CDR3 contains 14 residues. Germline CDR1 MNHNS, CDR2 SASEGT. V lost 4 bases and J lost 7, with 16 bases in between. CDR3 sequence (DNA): TGTGCCAGCAGTGCCCTAAGGGAGGATAGTGAAGCTTTCTTT. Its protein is CASSALREDSEAFF.

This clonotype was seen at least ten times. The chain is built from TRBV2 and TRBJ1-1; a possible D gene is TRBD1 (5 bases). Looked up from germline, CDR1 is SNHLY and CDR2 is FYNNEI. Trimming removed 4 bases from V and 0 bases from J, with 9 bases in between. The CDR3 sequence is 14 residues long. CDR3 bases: TGTGCCAGCAGTGTTCGGGGCCTGAACACTGAAGCTTTCTTT. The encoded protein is CASSVRGLNTEAFF. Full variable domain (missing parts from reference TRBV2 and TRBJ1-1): EPEVTQTPSHQVTQMGQEVILRCVPISNHLYFYWYRQILGQKVEFLVSFYNNEISEKSEIFDDQFSVERPDGSNFTLKIRSTKLEDSAMYFCASSVRGLNTEAFFGQGTRLTVV.

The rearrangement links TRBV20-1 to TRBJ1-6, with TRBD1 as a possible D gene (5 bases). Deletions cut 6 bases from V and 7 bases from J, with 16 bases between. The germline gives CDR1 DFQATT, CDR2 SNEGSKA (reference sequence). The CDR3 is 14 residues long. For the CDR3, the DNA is TGCAGTGCCAGCAGTGGGACGGAGAATTCACCCCTCCACTTT. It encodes CSASSGTENSPLHF.